This TCR beta chain was sequenced for a study of identical twins. Overall study findings and caveats: Zero-insertion findings could be partly confounded by invariant cells (MAIT and iNKT cells). Conclusions rested on cross-sectional statistics rather than following the same donors.

This clonotype occurred many times. Antigen: not known. The CDR3 contains 13 residues. Per germline, CDR1 SGHRS and CDR2 YFSETQ. V lost 4 bases to trimming and J lost 5 bases, with 12 bases between them. Template switching created a universal primer site, and the cDNA included unique molecular identifiers. From the 5' RACE reads, TCRdb called clonotypes with MiXCR, one entry per CDR3 protein. Of about 700,000 distinct CDR3 sequences listed, over 5% are singletons. Each donor was a healthy Caucasian. V and J are TRBV5-1 and TRBJ2-5; D not certain. The sequenced sample was naive T cells sorted from blood. This receptor was identified in a man in his late teens or twenties in good health. Here the CDR3 DNA reads TGCGCCAGCAGCGTGCCTGCAGAGGAGACCCAGTACTTC. Amino acid sequence: CASSVPAEETQYF.